Below are 20 T cell receptor beta chains sequenced from a single sample in a study of PD-L1 blockade in urothelial cancer (dated by TCRdb to 2017 to 2019). The time point label on this specimen signifies: peripheral blood 6 weeks after treatment start. The library was made by the immunoSEQ multiplex PCR assay. In TCRdb, the immuneACCESS table is reduced to in-frame sequences with V and J assigned. These tables do not hold every clone; where another copy was compared, an unresolved V gene accounts for under half, and the others remain unexplained. The sample yields under 70,000 clones; roughly 90% were counted once. The top ten clones comprise over 9% of the sample. Sequencing was performed on PBMCs, taken around atezolizumab (anti-PD-L1) treatment. These receptors were obtained from a man between 60 and 75 years old with urothelial cancer.

About this clone: The identical CDR3 is also encoded by other nucleotide sequences in the sample. This rearrangement joins TRBV5-1 to TRBJ2-3; D gene unclear. Germline V gene lookup returns CDR1 SGHRS and CDR2 YFSETQ. Trimming took off 4 bases at V and 1 base at J, with 7 bases between the two ends. There are 13 residues in the CDR3. CDR3 amino acids: CASSDQGTDTQYF. CDR3 sequence (DNA): TGCGCCAGCAGCGATCAGGGCACAGATACGCAGTATTTT.

V gene TRBV5-1 combines with J gene TRBJ2-2, with no clear D. Germline assignment: CDR1 SGHRS and CDR2 YFSETQ. CDR3 length: 14 residues. V lost 1 base to trimming and J lost 0 bases, with 4 bases between them. The CDR3 loop reads CASSLSTNTGELFF. The CDR3 DNA reads TGCGCCAGCAGCTTGTCCACGAACACCGGGGAGCTGTTTTTT.

This chain links TRBV9 with TRBJ2-3, with 9 bases identical to TRBD1. V was pared by 4 bases and J by 1 base, with 10 bases of the junction left unmatched. The germline V gene encodes CDR1 SGDLS and CDR2 YYNGEE. The CDR3 extends over 17 amino acids. CDR3 DNA sequence: TGTGCCAGCAGCCCGGGGTGGGACAGGGCACGCACAGATACGCAGTATTTT. Its protein product is CASSPGWDRARTDTQYF. The full variable domain, in which reference TRBV9 and TRBJ2-3 provide the parts outside the CDR3, is DSGVTQTPKHLITATGQRVTLRCSPRSGDLSVYWYQQSLDQGLQFLIQYYNGEERAKGNILERFSAQQFPDLHSELNLSSLELGDSALYFCASSPGWDRARTDTQYFGPGTRLTVL.

The chain combines TRBV19 with TRBJ2-5; D is perhaps TRBD1 (6 bases). The ends were cut back, 8 bases at V and 4 bases at J, with 11 bases in the middle. The CDR3 runs to 12 residues. CDR1 is LNHDA and CDR2 is SQIVND in the germline V gene (reference sequence). CDR3 residues: CASRQVGETQYF. The CDR3 region has the DNA TGTGCCAGTCGACAGGTCGGAGAGACCCAGTACTTC.

The CDR3 coding sequence is TGTGCCAGCAGCTTTGAGAGGGCTCGCTCCTACGAGCAGTACTTC. Its translation: CASSFERARSYEQYF. The chain has TRBV7-2 and TRBJ2-7, with D maybe TRBD2 (5 bases). Germline V gene sequence: CDR1 SGHTA, CDR2 FQGNSA. Trimming removed 3 bases at V and 0 bases at J, with 12 bases between. This CDR3 region has 15 residues.

The V gene is TRBV6-5, the J gene TRBJ1-1; the match to TRBD1 covers 7 bases. Germline V lookup: CDR1 MNHEY, CDR2 SVGAGI. V gave up 7 bases and J gave up 4 bases; unmatched junction bases: 9. The CDR3 sequence is 14 residues long. CDR3: CASTPGQSPTEAFF. CDR3 nucleotides: TGTGCCAGCACGCCGGGACAGTCTCCCACTGAAGCTTTCTTT.

The chain links TRBV6-1 to TRBJ1-2, with D tentatively TRBD1 (6 bases). Germline V gene sequence: CDR1 MNHNS, CDR2 SASEGT. The CDR3 has 14 amino acids. V dropped 7 bases and J dropped 8 bases, with 20 bases sitting between them. CDR3 sequence (DNA): TGTGCCAGCACCCCACCTGGGAGGGGGGAGGGCTACACCTTC. It translates to CASTPPGRGEGYTF.

The chain links TRBV6-1 to TRBJ2-3, with 9 positions matching TRBD1. The germline V gene has CDR1 MNHNS and CDR2 SASEGT. Unmatched junction bases numbered 10, after V lost 4 bases and J lost 2 bases. This CDR3 is built from 17 residues. The CDR3 is CASSARLRTGDTDTQYF. The CDR3, as DNA: TGTGCCAGCAGTGCGCGCCTCCGGACAGGGGACACAGATACGCAGTATTTT.

This chain links TRBV4-3 with TRBJ1-1; D possibly corresponds to TRBD1 (5 bases). Looked up from germline, CDR1 is LGHNA and CDR2 is YSLEER. The ends were cut back, 6 bases at V and 5 bases at J, with 16 bases in the middle. The CDR3 runs to 14 residues. This chain's CDR3 is CASRGGVVGTEAFF. The CDR3 coding sequence is TGCGCCAGCAGGGGAGGGGTCGTAGGTACTGAAGCTTTCTTT.

This clone has more than one count but fewer than ten. The chain couples TRBV18 to TRBJ2-7; D may be TRBD1 (5 bases). V was cut by 2 bases and J by 7 bases, with 12 bases left in between. The CDR3 is made up of 13 amino acids. CDR1 is KGHSH and CDR2 is LQKENI in the germline V gene. CDR3 DNA sequence: TGTGCCAGCTCACCAGGTGTCCAGGGAGAGCAGTACTTC. Protein product: CASSPGVQGEQYF.

The rearrangement uses TRBV6-1 and TRBJ2-1; D perhaps matches TRBD1 (5 bases). In germline, CDR1 is MNHNS, CDR2 SASEGT. The CDR3 is 14 amino acids. V lost 7 bases to trimming and J lost 7 bases, with 17 bases between them. CDR3 in DNA: TGTGCCAGCATGGAAATCAAGGGGTGGAATGAGCAGTTCTTC. This encodes CASMEIKGWNEQFF.

J is TRBJ1-1 and V is TRBV27, with TRBD1 as a possible D gene (6 bases). The V end was cut by 5 bases, the J end by 1 base, with 14 bases between. Germline V gene sequence: CDR1 MNHEY, CDR2 SMNVEV (reference sequence). This CDR3 region has 15 residues. CDR3 in DNA: TGTGCCAGCAGTGGGGGGGCTAGTGGGAACACTGAAGCTTTCTTT. Protein sequence: CASSGGASGNTEAFF.

CDR3 amino acids: CASSLLRIHTGELFF. The CDR3 DNA is TGCGCCAGCAGCCTTCTGCGGATTCACACCGGGGAGCTGTTTTTT. The chain employs TRBV4-1 and TRBJ2-2; D is unclear. Trimming took 4 bases from V and 3 from J, leaving 12 bases between them. The length of the CDR3 is 15 residues. CDR1 is MGHRA and CDR2 is YSYEKL in the germline V gene.

This clone was recorded a few times. The gene calls are TRBV4-2 and TRBJ2-1; a possible D gene is TRBD2 (5 bases). The CDR3 contains 14 residues. Trimming removed 3 bases from V and 7 bases from J, with 13 bases in between. From germline, CDR1 is LGHNA and CDR2 YNFKEQ. The CDR3 region has the DNA TGTGCCAGCAGCCAGCCCCCGTCGGGGAATGAGCAGTTCTTC. This sequence encodes CASSQPPSGNEQFF.

The J gene is TRBJ2-3, the V gene TRBV30; 11 bases align to TRBD2. The CDR3 is 15 amino acids. Looked up from germline, CDR1 is GTSNPN and CDR2 is SVGIG (reference sequence). The V segment lost 2 bases and the J segment 2 bases; nucleotides outside the gene matches: 3. Written as DNA, the CDR3 is TGTGCCTGGAGTACGACTAGCGGGGTCACAGATACGCAGTATTTT. Translating gives CAWSTTSGVTDTQYF.

The chain carries TRBV6-5 and TRBJ1-2, with 7 bases identical to TRBD1. V was clipped by 2 bases and J by 8 bases; unmatched bases: 11. Germline CDR1 MNHEY, CDR2 SVGAGI. The CDR3 runs to 15 residues. The CDR3 DNA sequence: TGTGCCAGCAGTTACATTGAGGGGGCCACTTGGGGCTACACCTTC. Encoded protein: CASSYIEGATWGYTF.

The chain joins TRBV27 to TRBJ2-7, with D possibly being TRBD1 (6 bases). Germline CDR1 and CDR2: MNHEY and SMNVEV (reference sequence). The CDR3 runs 15 residues. With 0 bases removed from V and 7 bases from J, the gap between germline ends came to 16 bases. The CDR3 sequence: CASSLSPHIQGEQYF. The CDR3 DNA sequence: TGTGCCAGCAGTTTATCCCCTCACATACAGGGAGAGCAGTACTTC.

This clone has more than one count but fewer than ten. The V call is TRBV28, the J call TRBJ2-5; perhaps TRBD1 as D (6 bases). The V and J ends lost 7 bases and 6 bases respectively, with 24 bases between them. The CDR3 consists of 16 residues. Germline lookup yields CDR1 MDHEN and CDR2 SYDVKM. The CDR3 sequence is CASNKQGRLVGKTQYF. CDR3 sequence (DNA): TGTGCCAGCAACAAACAGGGAAGGTTGGTGGGAAAGACCCAGTACTTC.

V is TRBV5-8 and J is TRBJ1-2; D possibly corresponds to TRBD1 (6 bases). This CDR3 is 20 amino acids long. CDR1 and CDR2 (germline): SGHTS, YDEGEE. V was clipped by 1 base and J by 4 bases, with 29 bases between them. The CDR3, as DNA: TGTGCCAGCAGCTTGAAGGGTACCGGACAGACAAGATTATTTACCTATGGCTACACCTTC. Translation gives CASSLKGTGQTRLFTYGYTF.

This clone was recorded a few times. Sequence at one end of the junction differs from germline and may be a read error. This sample includes further DNA sequences coding for the same CDR3. Here the CDR3 DNA reads TGCGCCAGCAGTTCCAGACAGGGGCGCGCTGGGGCCAACGTCCTGACTTTC. It yields the protein CASSSRQGRAGANVLTF. The chain links TRBV7-9 to TRBJ2-6, with TRBD1 matching over 8 bases. Germline CDR1 is SEHNR and CDR2 is FQNEAQ (reference sequence). CDR3 length: 17 residues.